These 16 T cell receptor beta chains were all obtained from the same sample, sequenced in a study of graft-versus-host responses after intestinal transplantation. Some clones are missing from TCRdb's copy, which holds only in-frame ones; the method was immunoSEQ multiplex PCR. The sample consists of tens of thousands of clones, 90% to 95% of them appearing once. Which antigens these TCRs recognize remains unknown. Sequenced here: unstimulated CD8+ T cells sorted from spleen or lymph node cells, sampled before transplant. The receptors shown here come from a human donor who was the organ donor for an intestinal transplant.

The DNA of the CDR3 is TGTGCCTGGAGTGTAGGGGGGGTGGGCACTGAAGCTTTCTTT. Protein: CAWSVGGVGTEAFF. The V and J genes are TRBV30 and TRBJ1-1; D is possibly TRBD1 (6 bases). CDR3 size: 14 residues. Trimming left V 0 bases short and J 4 bases short, with 12 bases between. CDR1 and CDR2 (germline): GTSNPN, SVGIG (reference sequence).

This clone was seen just once. Here the CDR3 reads CASSLSDTWWDEQYF. The CDR3 bases are TGTGCCAGCAGTTTATCGGACACCTGGTGGGACGAGCAGTACTTC. The chain is built from TRBV27 and TRBJ2-7; the D gene is possibly TRBD1 (5 bases). This CDR3 has 15 residues. V gave up 0 bases and J gave up 5 bases, with 14 bases separating them. CDR1 is MNHEY and CDR2 is SMNVEV in the germline V gene (reference sequence).

The rearrangement uses TRBV28 and TRBJ1-1, with 8 bases aligning to TRBD1. The junction had 8 bases not matched to a gene; V was cut back by 5 bases and J by 0 bases. The CDR3 covers 16 residues. Germline V gene data show CDR1 as MDHEN and CDR2 as SYDVKM. CDR3 loop: CASSQGQGPMNTEAFF. CDR3 DNA: TGTGCCAGCAGTCAAGGACAGGGTCCTATGAACACTGAAGCTTTCTTT.

The chain has TRBV5-8 and TRBJ2-7; D may be TRBD1 (5 bases). From germline, CDR1 is SGHTS and CDR2 YDEGEE. The V end was cut by 5 bases, the J end by 3 bases, with 12 bases between. CDR3 length: 13 residues. CDR3 protein: CASSLRQGYEQYF. CDR3 DNA: TGTGCCAGCAGTTTGCGGCAGGGCTACGAGCAGTACTTC.

The V and J genes are TRBV11-2 and TRBJ1-1; no reliable D call. This CDR3 has 15 amino acids. Trimming left V 5 bases short and J 0 bases short, with 13 bases between. Germline CDR1 is SGHAT and CDR2 is FQNNGV. The CDR3 sequence: CASSVRGSLNTEAFF. CDR3 DNA: TGTGCCAGCAGCGTTCGGGGATCTCTGAACACTGAAGCTTTCTTT.

The chain recombines TRBV5-6 with TRBJ2-3; D gene unclear. Trimming stripped 2 bases from V and 0 bases from J, with 7 bases between. CDR1 is SGHDT, CDR2 YYEEEE, per germline. This CDR3 is 14 amino acids long. CDR3 protein: CASSFARSTDTQYF. The CDR3 DNA reads as TGTGCCAGCAGCTTTGCGCGTAGCACAGATACGCAGTATTTT. The whole variable domain, remainder taken from reference TRBV5-6 and TRBJ2-3, is DAGVTQSPTHLIKTRGQQVTLRCSPKSGHDTVSWYQQALGQGPQFIFQYYEEEERQRGNFPDRFSGHQFPNYSSELNVNALLLGDSALYLCASSFARSTDTQYFGPGTRLTVL.

This sequence joins TRBV25-1 and TRBJ2-1, with TRBD2 identical over 11 bases. The length of the CDR3 is 15 residues. The trim removed 2 bases at V and 3 bases at J, leaving 0 bases unmatched. Looked up from germline, CDR1 is MGHDK and CDR2 is SYGVNS. The CDR3 DNA sequence: TGTGCCAGCAGTGAAGGGACTAGCGGCTACAATGAGCAGTTCTTC. Encoded protein: CASSEGTSGYNEQFF.

This clone was seen a single time. CDR3 amino acids: CASSFQGNTEAFF. The CDR3 DNA follows: TGTGCCAGCAGCTTCCAGGGGAACACTGAAGCTTTCTTT. The V gene is TRBV7-3, the J gene TRBJ1-1; TRBD1 might be the D (5 bases). CDR3 length equals 13 residues. CDR1 is SGHTA, CDR2 FQGTGA, per germline. V lost 3 bases and J lost 1, with 6 bases in between.

The chain joins TRBV7-9 to TRBJ2-1; 9 bases match TRBD2. Looked up from germline, CDR1 is SEHNR and CDR2 is FQNEAQ (reference sequence). The ends lost 7 bases at V and 0 bases at J; junction bases unmatched: 4. The CDR3 is made up of 15 amino acids. The DNA of the CDR3 is TGTGCCAGCACCGTACTAGCGGGCTCCTACAATGAGCAGTTCTTC. Its translation is CASTVLAGSYNEQFF.

This clone occurred a few times. V is TRBV29-1 and J is TRBJ2-7, with unresolved D. The germline gives CDR1 SQVTM, CDR2 ANQGSEA. V gave up 4 bases and J gave up 1 base, with 8 bases separating them. The CDR3 runs to 12 residues. This CDR3 is CSVAGPSYEQYF. DNA of the CDR3: TGCAGCGTTGCGGGTCCTTCCTACGAGCAGTACTTC.

V and J are TRBV5-6 and TRBJ2-7; 12 bases map to TRBD2. The CDR3 is 15 amino acids. Germline-derived CDR1 and CDR2 are SGHDT and YYEEEE. Trimming removed 5 bases from V and 1 base from J; junction bases left unmatched: 4. CDR3 amino acids: CASRTSGSWSYEQYF. In DNA, the CDR3 is TGTGCCAGCAGGACTAGCGGGAGTTGGTCCTACGAGCAGTACTTC. The full variable domain, completed using reference TRBV5-6 and TRBJ2-7, is DAGVTQSPTHLIKTRGQQVTLRCSPKSGHDTVSWYQQALGQGPQFIFQYYEEEERQRGNFPDRFSGHQFPNYSSELNVNALLLGDSALYLCASRTSGSWSYEQYFGPGTRLTVT.

This sequence joins TRBV5-1 and TRBJ2-1; TRBD2 matches 14 bases. In germline, CDR1 is SGHRS, CDR2 YFSETQ. The CDR3 consists of 18 residues. Trimming removed 7 bases from V and 6 bases from J; junction bases left unmatched: 15. CDR3 loop: CASRWGLAGVFSGNEQFF. CDR3 nucleotides: TGCGCCAGCCGCTGGGGACTAGCGGGAGTATTCTCTGGCAATGAGCAGTTCTTC.

The CDR3 loop is CAISRTSGANVLTF. CDR3 nucleotide sequence: TGTGCCATCAGCAGAACCTCTGGGGCCAACGTCCTGACTTTC. This chain links TRBV10-3 with TRBJ2-6; D is ambiguous. Germline CDR1 ENHRY, CDR2 SYGVKD. Trimming removed 6 bases from V and 0 bases from J, with 6 bases in between. This CDR3 spans 14 amino acids.

V gene TRBV27 combines with J gene TRBJ2-1; possibly TRBD2 for D (6 bases). Per the germline V gene, CDR1 is MNHEY and CDR2 is SMNVEV (reference sequence). The CDR3 is 14 amino acids. The V end was cut by 3 bases, the J end by 7 bases, with 13 bases between. The DNA of the CDR3 is TGTGCCAGCAGTTTTCTTGGGGGAGGTAATGAGCAGTTCTTC. This encodes CASSFLGGGNEQFF.

The rearrangement uses TRBV5-6 and TRBJ2-7; the D is unclear. Deletions cut 0 bases from V and 3 bases from J, with 7 bases between. Germline values: CDR1 SGHDT, CDR2 YYEEEE. This CDR3 is built from 13 residues. CDR3 in amino acids: CASSLGHLYEQYF. The CDR3 DNA follows: TGTGCCAGCAGCTTGGGGCACCTCTACGAGCAGTACTTC.

Comment on this clone: Relative to the germline gene, one junction end is altered; a read error may explain this. The rearrangement uses TRBV7-7 and TRBJ2-3; D perhaps matches TRBD1 (5 bases). This CDR3 spans 15 amino acids. Germline CDR1 is SSHAT and CDR2 is FNYEAQ (reference sequence). The CDR3 region has the DNA TGTGCTAGCAGCTTAGGGGCAGGGCCCCCAGATACGCAGTATTTT. This codes for CASSLGAGPPDTQYF.